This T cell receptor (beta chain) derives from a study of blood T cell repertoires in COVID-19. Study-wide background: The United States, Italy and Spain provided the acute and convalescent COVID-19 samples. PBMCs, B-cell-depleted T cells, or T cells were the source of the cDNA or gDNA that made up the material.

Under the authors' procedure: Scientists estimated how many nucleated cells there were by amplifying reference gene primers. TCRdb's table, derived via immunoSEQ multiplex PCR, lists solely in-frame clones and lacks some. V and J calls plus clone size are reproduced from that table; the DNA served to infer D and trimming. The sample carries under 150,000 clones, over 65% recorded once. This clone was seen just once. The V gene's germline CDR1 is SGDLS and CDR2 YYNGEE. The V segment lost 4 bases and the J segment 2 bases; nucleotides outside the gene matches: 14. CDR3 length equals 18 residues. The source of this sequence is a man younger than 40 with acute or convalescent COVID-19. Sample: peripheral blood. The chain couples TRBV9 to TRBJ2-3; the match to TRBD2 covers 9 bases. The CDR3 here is CASSSRGGLAGNTDTQYF. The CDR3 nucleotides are TGTGCCAGCAGCTCTCGTGGGGGGCTAGCGGGGAACACAGATACGCAGTATTTT.